The present T cell receptor beta chain was sequenced within a study of human T cells and chemical hapten exposure. The CDR3 spans 17 residues. V shed 4 bases and J 9 bases; nucleotides not matched to a gene: 17. Germline values: CDR1 LNHDA, CDR2 SQIVND (reference sequence). The time point here: pre-sensitization, week 0. Treatment noted: therapeutic diphenylcyclopropenone sensitization with weekly scalp DPC. At every patch-test visit, blood was drawn before the patch test was applied. This clonotype was seen a few times. Unique molecular identifiers were attached to individual cDNA molecules during library preparation. Each CDR3 protein gets one entry after TCRdb re-called the RACE reads with MiXCR. The table records under 50,000 distinct CDR3 sequences, roughly 7.6% of them present only once.

The clonotype originates from a woman aged 50 to 60 with alopecia areata. Some clones in this sample may be carry-over from other donors' samples. The gene calls are TRBV19 and TRBJ2-1; 8 bases are a match to TRBD2. The source material was whole blood, sampled in connection with sensitization to the hapten diphenylcyclopropenone (DPC). CDR3 residues: CASSKGTSPPPTLEQFF. DNA of the CDR3: TGTGCCAGTAGTAAGGGGACTAGTCCCCCCCCCACTCTTGAGCAGTTCTTC.